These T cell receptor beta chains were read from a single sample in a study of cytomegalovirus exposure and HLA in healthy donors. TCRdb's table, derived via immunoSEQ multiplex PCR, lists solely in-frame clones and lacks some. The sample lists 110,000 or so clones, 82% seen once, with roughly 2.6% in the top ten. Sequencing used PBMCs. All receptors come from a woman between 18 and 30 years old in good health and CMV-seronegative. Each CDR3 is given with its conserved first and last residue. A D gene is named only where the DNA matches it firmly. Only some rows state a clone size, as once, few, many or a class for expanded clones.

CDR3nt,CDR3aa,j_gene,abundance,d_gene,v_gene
TGTGCCAGCAGCACCCTTTGGGACAGAGCGGAGACCCAGTACTTC,CASSTLWDRAETQYF,TRBJ2-5,once,TRBD1,TRBV7-9
TGTGCCAGCAGTTACTCGGAGGGTTGGAGTGAAGCTTTCTTT,CASSYSEGWSEAFF,TRBJ1-1,few,NA,TRBV6-6
TGCGCCAGCAGCGCCAGAGAGAGACAGGGGGAAAAACTGTTTTTT,CASSARERQGEKLFF,TRBJ1-4,NA,TRBD1,TRBV4-3
TGTGCCAGCAGTCGCGAGAGCTCCTATAATTCACCCCTCCACTTT,CASSRESSYNSPLHF,TRBJ1-6,NA,NA,TRBV2
TGTGCCTGGGTGAGGGTGGGAGGCTACACCTTC,CAWVRVGGYTF,TRBJ1-2,NA,NA,TRBV30
TGTGCCAGCAACTCCGGGACAGGGGCTTTCAATCAGCCCCAGCATTTT,CASNSGTGAFNQPQHF,TRBJ1-5,NA,TRBD1,TRBV28
TGTGCCACCAGAGAGGGAGGGACCGGCGAGCTGTTTTTT,CATREGGTGELFF,TRBJ2-2,NA,TRBD2,TRBV15
TGCGCCAGCAGCCGGGGGGCAGCCACTATGAACACTGAAGCTTTCTTT,CASSRGAATMNTEAFF,TRBJ1-1,NA,NA,TRBV5-1
TGTGCCAGCAGTTTCTCCGGTACCGGGGAGCTGTTTTTT,CASSFSGTGELFF,TRBJ2-2,once,NA,TRBV27
TGTGCCATCAGTGAGACAGGGCTTCGCGGGGAGCTGTTTTTT,CAISETGLRGELFF,TRBJ2-2,NA,NA,TRBV10-3
TGTGCCAGCAGCTTAGGCAGGGGAGGCAATCAGCCCCAGCATTTT,CASSLGRGGNQPQHF,TRBJ1-5,NA,NA,TRBV7-9
TGTGCCAGCAGTTTCGCTGGCGGCGGGAGGCCCTACGAGCAGTACTTC,CASSFAGGGRPYEQYF,TRBJ2-7,few,TRBD2,TRBV28
TGTGCCAGCAGCCTGAACCACAATACGCAGTATTTT,CASSLNHNTQYF,TRBJ2-3,NA,NA,TRBV9
TGTGCCAGTATGTTCCTGGAGACCCAGTACTTC,CASMFLETQYF,TRBJ2-5,NA,NA,TRBV19
TGCAGTGCCTCAAGCGGCTACGAGCAGTACTTC,CSASSGYEQYF,TRBJ2-7,NA,NA,TRBV20-1
TGTGCCAGCAGGGGGACAGGGACTCTTTATGGCTACACCTTC,CASRGTGTLYGYTF,TRBJ1-2,NA,TRBD1,TRBV28
TGTGCCAGCAGTGGCCCAGGTCAGCCCCAGCATTTT,CASSGPGQPQHF,TRBJ1-5,NA,NA,TRBV6-5
TGTGCCAGCAGCTTATTTAGACAGGGACAAGAGACCCAGTACTTC,CASSLFRQGQETQYF,TRBJ2-5,NA,TRBD1,TRBV7-6
TGCGCCAGCAGCTTGCGGGGGGCTGGGGATACGCAGTATTTT,CASSLRGAGDTQYF,TRBJ2-3,NA,NA,TRBV5-1
TGTGCCATAGGGGGACAGGGTTATCGTGAGCAGTTCTTC,CAIGGQGYREQFF,TRBJ2-1,few,TRBD1,TRBV6-5
TGTGCCAGCAGTGAATTGGGTCGGACTAATCAGCCCCAGCATTTT,CASSELGRTNQPQHF,TRBJ1-5,NA,NA,TRBV2
TGTGCCAGCAGCCCCTCCCGGGACAGAAAGGTAGCGCAGTATTTT,CASSPSRDRKVAQYF,TRBJ2-3,NA,TRBD1,TRBV7-2
TGTGCCAGTAGTCCCCGGGACAGGGCGGTAAGAACTGAAGCTTTCTTT,CASSPRDRAVRTEAFF,TRBJ1-1,NA,TRBD1,TRBV19
TGTGCCAGCCTACCAACAGGGGGTCAAGAGACCCAGTACTTC,CASLPTGGQETQYF,TRBJ2-5,NA,TRBD1,TRBV7-9